This passage covers 30 T cell receptor beta chains from one sample sequenced in a study of shared clonotypes between healthy human individuals. Using immunoSEQ multiplex PCR, the repertoire was profiled, and TCRdb retains in-frame clones only, with some absent. The sample holds approximately 100,000 clones, roughly 69% seen once. The sequenced material came from memory CD8+ T cells sorted from blood. Subset specified: CD45RO+ cells pooled with CCR7-negative TemRA cells. All receptors derive from a man younger than 40 in good health.

This sequence joins TRBV23-1 and TRBJ1-5; no definite D call. TRBV23-1 is an ORF; its function is uncertain. The V gene lost 1 base and the J gene lost 1 base, with 8 bases spanning the gap. CDR3 size: 15 residues. The DNA for the CDR3 is TGCGCCAGCAGTCAATACAGTAGGAGCAATCAGCCCCAGCATTTT. Residues: CASSQYSRSNQPQHF.

The chain joins TRBV7-9 to TRBJ1-5; D uncertain. The CDR3 consists of 15 residues. Between the trimmed V and J ends, which lost 1 base and 2 bases, there was a span of 9 bases. CDR1 and CDR2 from the germline V gene are SEHNR and FQNEAQ (reference sequence). CDR3 sequence reads: CASSLGGFGNQPQHF. The CDR3 nucleotides read TGTGCCAGCAGCTTAGGGGGATTCGGCAATCAGCCCCAGCATTTT.

This clone showed up just a few times. The V gene is TRBV9, the J gene TRBJ2-2; D may match TRBD1 or TRBD2 (6 bases each). This CDR3 region has 17 residues. V was pared by 3 bases and J by 0 bases, with 15 bases between. Germline CDR1 is SGDLS and CDR2 is YYNGEE. The CDR3: CASSEGGRLTNTGELFF. The CDR3, as DNA: TGTGCCAGCAGCGAGGGGGGCAGACTTACGAACACCGGGGAGCTGTTTTTT.

This clone was seen at least ten times. The chain recombines TRBV28 with TRBJ2-1, with 14 bases aligning to TRBD2. V shed 6 bases and J 10 bases; nucleotides not matched to a gene: 8. The CDR3 totals 15 residues. Per germline, CDR1 MDHEN and CDR2 SYDVKM. CDR3 region: CASSLGLAGALEQFF. Here the CDR3 DNA reads TGTGCCAGCAGCCTGGGACTAGCGGGAGCCCTCGAGCAGTTCTTC. The whole variable domain, filled in from reference TRBV28 and TRBJ2-1, reads DVKVTQSSRYLVKRTGEKVFLECVQDMDHENMFWYRQDPGLGLRLIYFSYDVKMKEKGDIPEGYSVSREKKERFSLILESASTNQTSMYLCASSLGLAGALEQFFGPGTRLTVL.

On this clone: The sample holds other DNA sequences that translate to the same CDR3. The chain employs TRBV7-9 and TRBJ2-6; no definite D call. The CDR3 is 16 residues long. Germline values: CDR1 SEHNR, CDR2 FQNEAQ (reference sequence). Trimming took off 0 bases at V and 0 bases at J, with 6 bases between the two ends. The CDR3 loop reads CASSLARNSGANVLTF. The CDR3 nucleotides read TGTGCCAGCAGCTTAGCAAGAAACTCTGGGGCCAACGTCCTGACTTTC.

The genes are TRBV6-1 and TRBJ1-1; no reliable D call. This CDR3 contains 13 residues. Per germline, CDR1 MNHNS and CDR2 SASEGT. Trimming cost V 6 bases and J 2 bases, with 10 bases left between them. CDR3 in DNA: TGTGCCAGCAGCGAATCCCTAAACACTGAAGCTTTCTTT. Protein product: CASSESLNTEAFF.

In its sample, this clone was seen many times. The J gene is TRBJ1-1, the V gene TRBV2; D remains ambiguous. Germline-derived CDR1 and CDR2 are SNHLY and FYNNEI. The CDR3 sequence is 14 residues long. Trimming pared 2 bases from V and 3 bases from J, leaving 10 bases between. The CDR3 DNA follows: TGTGCCAGCAGTGAAAGCGAGGGTTACACTGAAGCTTTCTTT. Translating it yields CASSESEGYTEAFF.

The chain is built from TRBV5-1 and TRBJ2-1, with 11 bases that match TRBD2. Germline CDR1 is SGHRS and CDR2 is YFSETQ. Losses at the gene ends were 5 bases for V and 8 bases for J; bases not matched to a gene: 9. CDR3 size: 15 residues. The DNA for the CDR3 is TGCGCCAGCAGGTCTACTAGCGGGAGTGTGGATGAGCAGTTCTTC. Translating gives CASRSTSGSVDEQFF.

The chain combines TRBV6-1 with TRBJ1-1; D unresolved. The length of the CDR3 is 15 residues. Trimming removed 1 base at V and 1 base at J, with 10 bases between. Per the germline V gene, CDR1 is MNHNS and CDR2 is SASEGT. This CDR3 is CASSEDEGSNTEAFF. The CDR3 nucleotides read TGTGCCAGCAGTGAAGACGAGGGATCGAACACTGAAGCTTTCTTT.

This clone has just one count. The V call is TRBV2, the J call TRBJ2-7, with TRBD2 matching 8 bases. The germline V gene has CDR1 SNHLY and CDR2 FYNNEI. The CDR3 runs to 12 residues. The V and J ends lost 7 bases and 4 bases, in that order; junction bases with no gene match: 3. CDR3 in amino acids: CASIPGGYEQYF. CDR3 sequence (DNA): TGTGCCAGCATTCCGGGGGGGTACGAGCAGTACTTC.

The chain couples TRBV7-6 to TRBJ2-7; no clear D. Germline CDR1 reads SGHVS; CDR2 reads FNYEAQ. V was cut by 2 bases and J by 0 bases, with 8 bases left in between. This CDR3 comprises 14 residues. This chain's CDR3 is CASSLSPSSYEQYF. In DNA form, the CDR3 reads TGTGCCAGCAGCTTAAGCCCGAGCTCCTACGAGCAGTACTTC. Supplemented by reference TRBV7-6 and TRBJ2-7, the full variable domain reads GAGVSQSPRYKVTKRGQDVALRCDPISGHVSLYWYRQALGQGPEFLTYFNYEAQQDKSGLPNDRFSAERPEGSISTLTIQRTEQRDSAMYRCASSLSPSSYEQYFGPGTRLTVT.

This clone was seen at least ten times. This chain joins TRBV6-1 and TRBJ1-5, with 10 positions matching TRBD1. V was pared by 7 bases and J by 3 bases, with 3 bases of the junction left unmatched. CDR1 and CDR2 from the germline V gene are MNHNS and SASEGT. The CDR3 extends over 14 amino acids. CDR3: CASKGQGINQPQHF. The CDR3 DNA reads as TGTGCCAGCAAGGGACAGGGGATCAATCAGCCCCAGCATTTT.

About this clone: The same CDR3 also results from other DNA sequences found in this sample. CDR3 region: CASSSQREQETQYF. CDR3 sequence (DNA): TGTGCCAGCAGTTCTCAGCGGGAACAAGAGACCCAGTACTTC. The V call is TRBV27, the J call TRBJ2-5; 7 nucleotides align to TRBD2. V lost 4 bases to trimming and J lost 2 bases; unmatched junction nucleotides: 4. The CDR3 runs to 14 residues. CDR1 MNHEY and CDR2 SMNVEV come from the germline V gene (reference sequence).

This chain links TRBV7-9 with TRBJ2-1, with TRBD2 matching over 13 bases. The CDR3 is 16 residues long. V was clipped by 5 bases and J by 9 bases; unmatched bases: 10. Germline CDR1 SEHNR, CDR2 FQNEAQ (reference sequence). CDR3 amino acids: CASSNRLAGGRGEQFF. CDR3 DNA sequence: TGTGCCAGCAGCAACCGACTAGCGGGAGGCCGAGGTGAGCAGTTCTTC.

The genes are TRBV27 and TRBJ2-7; TRBD1 agrees at 7 bases. Germline lookup yields CDR1 MNHEY and CDR2 SMNVEV (reference sequence). This CDR3 is built from 14 residues. V shed 6 bases and J 6 bases; nucleotides not matched to a gene: 11. The CDR3 region has the DNA TGTGCCAGCAGGCCCGGGACAGTACTTTTCGAGCAGTACTTC. Protein: CASRPGTVLFEQYF.

The V and J genes are TRBV27 and TRBJ2-3; tentatively, D is TRBD2 (6 bases). This CDR3 is built from 18 residues. V lost 2 bases and J 2 bases, leaving 20 bases between the germline ends. Germline assignment: CDR1 MNHEY and CDR2 SMNVEV (reference sequence). The CDR3 region is CASSLTFGTLPNTDTQYF. The CDR3 DNA reads as TGTGCCAGCAGTTTAACCTTCGGGACTCTCCCTAACACAGATACGCAGTATTTT.

This clone has a count of ten or more. The chain carries TRBV4-1 and TRBJ2-7; a weak D match, TRBD2 (5 bases). The germline gives CDR1 MGHRA, CDR2 YSYEKL. V was clipped by 0 bases and J by 7 bases, with 16 bases between them. There are 15 residues in the CDR3. CDR3: CASSQDLAPSGEQYF. As DNA, the CDR3 is TGCGCCAGCAGCCAAGATCTAGCCCCGTCGGGTGAGCAGTACTTC.

The J gene is TRBJ2-1, the V gene TRBV11-3; a possible D gene is TRBD1 (5 bases). Germline CDR1 SGHNT, CDR2 YENEEA. There are 13 residues in the CDR3. The V end lost 4 bases, the J end lost 3 bases, and 7 bases lay between the germline ends. The CDR3 sequence: CASSSGLYNEQFF. CDR3 in DNA: TGTGCCAGCAGCTCAGGGCTCTACAATGAGCAGTTCTTC.

Details on this clone: Given a much more abundant clone one base away, this may be a read error. This chain joins TRBV30 and TRBJ1-1; D call uncertain. Trimming removed 0 bases at V and 1 base at J, with 0 bases between. This CDR3 comprises 11 residues. Germline V gives CDR1 GTSNPN, CDR2 SVGIG (reference sequence). CDR3 sequence: CAWSVNTEAFF. The CDR3 bases are TGTGCCTGGAGTGTGAACACTGAAGCTTTCTTT.

The V and J genes are TRBV7-9 and TRBJ2-6; no clear D. The CDR3 runs to 18 residues. Germline loops: CDR1 SEHNR, CDR2 FQNEAQ (reference sequence). The germline V and J ends were trimmed by 2 bases and 0 bases, with 14 bases remaining between them. CDR3 sequence: CASSLPSILSSGANVLTF. The CDR3 bases are TGTGCCAGCAGCTTACCCAGTATCCTGAGCTCTGGGGCCAACGTCCTGACTTTC.

About this clone itself: Different DNA sequences within this sample yield the same CDR3. The chain uses TRBV5-1 and TRBJ2-1, with 9 positions matching TRBD2. CDR1 is SGHRS and CDR2 is YFSETQ in the germline V gene. This CDR3 has 15 residues. The V gene end was trimmed by 4 bases and the J gene end by 4 bases; junction bases not matched to a gene: 6. In DNA form, the CDR3 reads TGCGCCAGCAGCCTAGTAGCGGGAGTGTACAATGAGCAGTTCTTC. Protein sequence: CASSLVAGVYNEQFF.

This chain links TRBV15 with TRBJ2-1; 8 bases agree with TRBD1. The germline V gene has CDR1 LNHNV and CDR2 YYDKDF (reference sequence). J lost 6 bases, V lost 1 base, and 2 bases had no gene match. The CDR3 has 14 amino acids. CDR3 bases: TGTGCCACCAGCAGAGCGACAGGGGTCAATGAGCAGTTCTTC. Its protein product is CATSRATGVNEQFF.

The V gene is TRBV19, the J gene TRBJ2-7; D is uncertain. The ends were cut back, 1 base at V and 1 base at J, with 11 bases in the middle. The CDR3 is 15 residues long. Germline V gene lookup returns CDR1 LNHDA and CDR2 SQIVND (reference sequence). CDR3 residues: CASSIGVLMSYEQYF. CDR3 nucleotides: TGTGCCAGTAGTATAGGCGTACTGATGTCCTACGAGCAGTACTTC. Full variable domain (missing parts from reference TRBV19 and TRBJ2-7): DGGITQSPKYLFRKEGQNVTLSCEQNLNHDAMYWYRQDPGQGLRLIYYSQIVNDFQKGDIAEGYSVSREKKESFPLTVTSAQKNPTAFYLCASSIGVLMSYEQYFGPGTRLTVT.

This chain links TRBV2 with TRBJ2-2; TRBD2 aligns across 13 bases. This CDR3 is built from 14 residues. The junction had 1 base not matched to a gene; V was cut back by 6 bases and J by 6 bases. From germline, CDR1 is SNHLY and CDR2 FYNNEI. The CDR3 nucleotides read TGTGCCAGCAGCGGACTAGCGGGAGCCGGGGAGCTGTTTTTT. This translates into CASSGLAGAGELFF. Complete variable domain (other parts from reference TRBV2 and TRBJ2-2): EPEVTQTPSHQVTQMGQEVILRCVPISNHLYFYWYRQILGQKVEFLVSFYNNEISEKSEIFDDQFSVERPDGSNFTLKIRSTKLEDSAMYFCASSGLAGAGELFFGEGSRLTVL.

The V and J genes are TRBV4-3 and TRBJ2-2; D is possibly TRBD1 (6 bases). V was trimmed by 4 bases and J by 5 bases, leaving 14 bases between them. CDR3 length: 15 amino acids. CDR1 and CDR2 from the germline V gene are LGHNA and YSLEER. The CDR3 DNA reads TGCGCCAGCAGCCTAGCTTTAGGGGGAACCGGGGAGCTGTTTTTT. This gives the protein CASSLALGGTGELFF.

The chain uses TRBV13 and TRBJ1-4; D is possibly TRBD1 (5 bases). This CDR3 comprises 17 residues. Germline loops: CDR1 PRHDT, CDR2 FYEKMQ (reference sequence). The V end lost 6 bases, the J end lost 0 bases, and 17 bases lay between the germline ends. Here the CDR3 reads CASRGTDGPATNEKLFF. CDR3 bases: TGTGCCAGCAGGGGGACGGACGGGCCTGCAACTAATGAAAAACTGTTTTTT. Complete variable domain (other parts from reference TRBV13 and TRBJ1-4): AAGVIQSPRHLIKEKRETATLKCYPIPRHDTVYWYQQGPGQDPQFLISFYEKMQSDKGSIPDRFSAQQFSDYHSELNMSSLELGDSALYFCASRGTDGPATNEKLFFGSGTQLSVL.

This clone was picked up a small number of times. The CDR3 sequence is CASRQEINQPQHF. As DNA, the CDR3 is TGTGCCAGCAGACAGGAAATCAATCAGCCCCAGCATTTT. The rearrangement joins TRBV2 to TRBJ1-5; a possible D gene is TRBD1 (5 bases). From germline, CDR1 is SNHLY and CDR2 FYNNEI. The CDR3 is 13 amino acids. Trimming left V 6 bases short and J 3 bases short, with 9 bases between. The entire variable domain, with the rest obtained from reference TRBV2 and TRBJ1-5, is as follows: EPEVTQTPSHQVTQMGQEVILRCVPISNHLYFYWYRQILGQKVEFLVSFYNNEISEKSEIFDDQFSVERPDGSNFTLKIRSTKLEDSAMYFCASRQEINQPQHFGDGTRLSIL.

This clone was observed once. This rearrangement joins TRBV19 to TRBJ2-5; a possible D gene is TRBD1 (6 bases). The CDR3 is 12 amino acids. In germline, CDR1 is LNHDA, CDR2 SQIVND (reference sequence). The V and J ends lost 5 bases and 5 bases respectively, with 9 bases between them. CDR3 in DNA: TGTGCCAGTAGTCAGGGGCGGGAGACCCAGTACTTC. As protein: CASSQGRETQYF.

This clone has just a few counts. V and J are TRBV4-1 and TRBJ2-1, with D uncertain. The CDR3 covers 13 residues. V was shortened by 4 bases and J by 6 bases, with 10 bases between the two germline ends. Per the germline V gene, CDR1 is MGHRA and CDR2 is YSYEKL. This CDR3 is CASSREVINEQFF. The CDR3 DNA is TGCGCCAGCAGCCGGGAAGTAATCAATGAGCAGTTCTTC.

This clone has only a few counts. The CDR3 reads CAIREEDRVWEQYF. DNA for the CDR3: TGTGCCATCAGGGAGGAAGACAGGGTGTGGGAGCAGTACTTC. This chain links TRBV10-3 with TRBJ2-7, with 7 bases aligning to TRBD1. The V gene end was trimmed by 6 bases and the J gene end by 7 bases; junction bases not matched to a gene: 12. The germline gives CDR1 ENHRY, CDR2 SYGVKD. CDR3 length equals 14 residues.